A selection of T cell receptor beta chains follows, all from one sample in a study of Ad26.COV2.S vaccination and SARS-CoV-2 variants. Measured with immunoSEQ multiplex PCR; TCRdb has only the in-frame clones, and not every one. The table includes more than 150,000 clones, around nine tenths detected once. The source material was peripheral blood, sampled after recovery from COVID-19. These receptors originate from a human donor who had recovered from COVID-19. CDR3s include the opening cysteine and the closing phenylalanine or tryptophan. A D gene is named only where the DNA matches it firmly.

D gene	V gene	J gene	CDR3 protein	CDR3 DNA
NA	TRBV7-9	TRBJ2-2	CASSLGGRELFF	TGTGCCAGCAGCTTAGGAGGCAGGGAGCTGTTTTTT
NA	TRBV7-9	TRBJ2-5	CASSLASGRQETQYF	TGTGCCAGCAGCTTAGCGAGCGGCCGACAAGAGACCCAGTACTTC
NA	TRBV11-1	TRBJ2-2	CASKKGGITGELFF	TGTGCCAGCAAAAAAGGGGGGATAACCGGGGAGCTGTTTTTT
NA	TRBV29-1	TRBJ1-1	CSVAEQNTEAFF	TGCAGCGTTGCGGAACAGAACACTGAAGCTTTCTTT
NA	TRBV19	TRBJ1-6	CASSIRDITANNSPLHF	TGTGCCAGTAGTATCCGGGACATTACTGCGAATAATTCACCCCTCCACTTT
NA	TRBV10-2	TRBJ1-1	CASKVGMNTEAFF	TGCGCCAGCAAGGTCGGGATGAACACTGAAGCTTTCTTT
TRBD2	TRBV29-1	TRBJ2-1	CSVERTSGDYSYNEQFF	TGCAGCGTTGAGAGGACTAGCGGTGATTACTCCTACAATGAGCAGTTCTTC
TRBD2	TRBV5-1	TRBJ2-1	CASSWEGRRNEQFF	TGCGCCAGCAGCTGGGAGGGACGGCGCAATGAGCAGTTCTTC
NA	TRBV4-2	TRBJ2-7	CASSQIGLEGLRSSYEQYF	TGTGCCAGCAGCCAGATTGGTCTCGAAGGACTGAGGAGCTCCTACGAGCAGTACTTC
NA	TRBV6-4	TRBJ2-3	CASSASASRTDTQYF	TGTGCCAGCAGTGCGAGCGCGAGCCGCACAGATACGCAGTATTTT
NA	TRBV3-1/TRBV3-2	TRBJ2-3	CASAYSGADTDTQYF	TGTGCCAGCGCCTATAGCGGAGCCGACACAGATACGCAGTATTTT
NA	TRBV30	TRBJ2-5	CAWLAYGRGQETQYF	TGTGCCTGGTTAGCATATGGCAGGGGCCAAGAGACCCAGTACTTC
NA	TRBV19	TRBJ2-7	CASSTTGMTSSYEQYF	TGTGCCAGTAGTACTACAGGGATGACCAGCTCCTACGAGCAGTACTTC
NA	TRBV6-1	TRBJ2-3	CASSEIRVPTDTQYF	TGTGCCAGCAGTGAAATTAGGGTTCCGACAGATACGCAGTATTTT
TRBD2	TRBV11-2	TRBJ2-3	CASSSLAGGRDTQYF	TGTGCCAGCAGCTCCCTAGCGGGGGGGAGAGATACGCAGTATTTT
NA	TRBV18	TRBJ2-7	CASSPTSSYEQYF	TGTGCCAGCTCACCAACGAGCTCCTACGAGCAGTACTTC